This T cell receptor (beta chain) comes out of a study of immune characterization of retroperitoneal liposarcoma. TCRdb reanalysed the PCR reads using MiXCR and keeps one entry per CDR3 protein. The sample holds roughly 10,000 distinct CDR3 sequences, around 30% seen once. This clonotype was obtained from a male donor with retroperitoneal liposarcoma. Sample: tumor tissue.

The CDR3 nucleotides are TGTGCCAGCAGTTTAGTCAGCAGCACAGATACGCAGTATTTT. The encoded protein is CASSLVSSTDTQYF. This rearrangement joins TRBV12-3 or TRBV12-4 to TRBJ2-3, with D unclear. This CDR3 spans 14 amino acids. The V end lost 1 base, the J end lost 0 bases, and 5 bases lay between the germline ends.